This TCR beta chain was sequenced during a study of blood T cell repertoires in COVID-19. Study information: The origin of the acute and convalescent COVID-19 samples was the United States, Italy and Spain. In each case, the material was cDNA or gDNA derived from T cells, B-cell-depleted T cells, or PBMCs.

Germline V gene sequence: CDR1 SGHRS, CDR2 YFSETQ. CDR3 size: 14 residues. Trimming removed 7 bases from V and 6 bases from J, with 19 bases in between. Only in-frame clones appear in the TCRdb table, and some are missing; sequencing was by immunoSEQ multiplex PCR. The top ten clones hold about 0.57% of a sample with 400,000 or so clones, 90% of them seen once. This rearrangement joins TRBV5-1 to TRBJ1-2; D is perhaps TRBD1 (6 bases). The sequencing input was PBMCs or T cells enriched from blood (not recorded which). The source of this sequence is a man younger than 35 who had recovered from COVID-19. The CDR3 DNA is TGCGCCAGCGCAGGGGAGGGGTCAGGCGATGGCTACACCTTC. Protein sequence: CASAGEGSGDGYTF.